The text below deals with one T cell receptor (beta chain). Amplification used 60 Vbeta primers and 13 Jbeta primers. Only in-frame clones appear in the TCRdb table, and some are missing; sequencing was by immunoSEQ multiplex PCR. The sample has over 120,000 clones; roughly 70% are singletons. This entry is derived from a study of cytomegalovirus exposure and HLA in healthy donors. The CDR3 extends over 14 amino acids. V lost 5 bases to trimming and J lost 0 bases, with 12 bases between them. In germline, CDR1 is SGHNT, CDR2 YYREEE (reference sequence). The genes are TRBV5-4 and TRBJ2-7, with D perhaps matching TRBD2 (6 bases). The origin of this receptor is a young man in good health and CMV-seropositive. Sequencing was performed on PBMCs. The CDR3 reads CASREGGSSYEQYF. Here the CDR3 DNA reads TGTGCCAGCAGGGAGGGCGGTAGCTCCTACGAGCAGTACTTC.